The clone carrying this T cell receptor beta chain was counted at least ten times. The study excluded patients with other autoimmune diseases, uncontrolled infections, pregnancy or lactation. The sample belongs to a study of Graves' ophthalmopathy and Graves' hyperthyroidism. Amplifying from RNA transcripts, the study obtained TCR beta CDR3 regions. Second-round multiplex PCR came after a first-round RT-PCR that employed HTBI primers. TCRdb itself ran the multiplex PCR reads through MiXCR, one entry per CDR3 protein. The data hold some 380,000 distinct CDR3 sequences, with approximately 15% observed a single time. The ends lost 9 bases at V and 4 bases at J; junction bases unmatched: 8. The CDR3 length is 14 residues. The germline V gene has CDR1 SGHTA and CDR2 FQGNSA.

The chain links TRBV7-2 to TRBJ1-1; 10 bases match TRBD1. Sequenced: peripheral blood. The clonotype comes from a young woman with stable Graves' hyperthyroidism. The CDR3 reads CASILDRGLTEAFF. CDR3 bases: TGTGCCAGTATACTAGACAGGGGGCTCACTGAAGCTTTCTTT.